A selection of T cell receptor beta chains follows, all from one sample in a study of OX40 agonist ivuxolimab in advanced cancers. Sequenced by immunoSEQ multiplex PCR; TCRdb stores in-frame clones only, minus some. The table lists tens of thousands of clones, around 84% of them singletons. Sequencing used CD4+ or CD8+ T cells sorted from blood, obtained in a trial of the OX40 agonist ivuxolimab. The receptors were gathered from an adult with an advanced solid tumor such as melanoma, head and neck, liver or kidney cancer. CDR3s include the opening cysteine and the closing phenylalanine or tryptophan. D genes are given only for firm matches. The listing skips clone size in some rows; elsewhere it reads once, few, many or a size class.

J | length | size | V | D | DNA | CDR3
TRBJ1-2 | 13 | NA | TRBV5-1 | NA | TGCGCCAGCAGCTTGTTCAGGGCGGAGGGCTACACCTTC | CASSLFRAEGYTF
TRBJ1-2 | 14 | NA | TRBV5-5 | TRBD1 | TGTGCCAGCAGCTTGTCAGGACAGGGAGGTGGCTACACCTTC | CASSLSGQGGGYTF
TRBJ2-3 | 14 | NA | TRBV28 | NA | TGTGCCAGCAGTCCATTGGGCGTCACAGATACGCAGTATTTT | CASSPLGVTDTQYF
TRBJ2-7 | 16 | NA | TRBV29-1 | NA | TGCAGCGTTCGCCGTGGAGGGGGCGCCAGGTCCTACGAGCAGTACTTC | CSVRRGGGARSYEQYF
TRBJ1-6 | 15 | NA | TRBV5-1 | NA | TGCGCCAGCAGCTTGACGGGCCCCGGTTATTCACCCCTCCACTTT | CASSLTGPGYSPLHF
TRBJ1-5 | 18 | NA | TRBV4-1 | NA | TGCGCCAGCAGCCAAGTGGGGAGGCAGGGGAAAGGCAATCAGCCCCAGCATTTT | CASSQVGRQGKGNQPQHF
TRBJ2-1 | 17 | NA | TRBV5-1 | NA | TGCGCCAGCAGCTTACCAAGGGGGGGCAGCTCCTACAATGAGCAGTTCTTC | CASSLPRGGSSYNEQFF
TRBJ2-7 | 15 | NA | TRBV5-6 | NA | TGTGCCAGCAGCTTAGCACCAGGACAAAACTACGAGCAGTACTTC | CASSLAPGQNYEQYF
TRBJ1-1 | 14 | NA | TRBV19 | NA | TGTGCCAGTAGTACCCGGGACTGGGCGCTCGAAGCTTTCTTT | CASSTRDWALEAFF
TRBJ2-3 | 15 | few | TRBV5-4 | TRBD2 | TGTGCCAGCAGAACCAGCGGGGGGGCGGCAGATACGCAGTATTTT | CASRTSGGAADTQYF
TRBJ2-1 | 13 | NA | TRBV6-6 | NA | TGTGCCAGCAGCCGGCGAGAATACAATGAGCAGTTCTTC | CASSRREYNEQFF
TRBJ2-7 | 15 | NA | TRBV11-2 | NA | TGTGCCAGCACCCCCACCGGTGACACTACCTACGAGCAGTACTTC | CASTPTGDTTYEQYF
TRBJ2-2 | 12 | few | TRBV2 | NA | TGTGCCAGCTCCGAAGGGGCCGGGGAGCTGTTTTTT | CASSEGAGELFF
TRBJ1-5 | 13 | few | TRBV28 | NA | TGTGCCAACTCGTTAGGGGTCAATCAGCCCCAGCATTTT | CANSLGVNQPQHF
TRBJ2-7 | 13 | NA | TRBV10-3 | NA | TGTGCCATCATGTCGGGGGACTCCTACGAGCAGTACTTC | CAIMSGDSYEQYF
TRBJ2-1 | 16 | NA | TRBV7-3 | TRBD2 | TGTGCCAGCAGCTTTGCTAGCGGGAGGGCTGAAAATGAGCAGTTCTTC | CASSFASGRAENEQFF
TRBJ2-7 | 14 | NA | TRBV5-6 | TRBD2 | TGTGCCAGCAGCTCCTCTAGCGGGTCCTACGAGCAGTACTTC | CASSSSSGSYEQYF
TRBJ2-7 | 14 | NA | TRBV7-2 | NA | TGTGCCAGCGCCCTTTTGGGGATTCTCTACGAGCAGTACTTC | CASALLGILYEQYF
TRBJ2-5 | 14 | medium-sized | TRBV9 | TRBD2 | TGTGCCAGCAGCCCGGGAGGATTCGGAGAGACCCAGTACTTC | CASSPGGFGETQYF
TRBJ2-5 | 17 | NA | TRBV5-8 | TRBD2 | TGTGCCAGCAGCTTGGGGTTCGCTAGCGGGGGGCAAGAGACCCAGTACTTC | CASSLGFASGGQETQYF
TRBJ2-7 | 13 | NA | TRBV6-1 | NA | TGTGCCAGCAGTGACTCGGAAGCCTACGAGCAGTACTTC | CASSDSEAYEQYF
TRBJ2-7 | 16 | once | TRBV27 | NA | TGTGCCAGCAGTTTATCGTACAGCAGGGCCGTAGGGGAGCAGTACTTC | CASSLSYSRAVGEQYF
TRBJ2-1 | 16 | once | TRBV4-1 | NA | TGCGCCAGCAGCCCCTCGCCGGACAGAACCTCCGGGGAGCAGTTCTTC | CASSPSPDRTSGEQFF
TRBJ2-3 | 15 | NA | TRBV2 | TRBD1 | TGTGCCAGCAGTGCGGGACAGGGGAACACAGATACGCAGTATTTT | CASSAGQGNTDTQYF
TRBJ1-3 | 14 | NA | TRBV19 | NA | TGTGCCAGTAGTATACTGGCGGACGGAAACACCATATATTTT | CASSILADGNTIYF
TRBJ1-5 | 14 | few | TRBV18 | NA | TGTGCCAGCTCACCCCTGGGTGAGCCTCAGCCCCAGCATTTT | CASSPLGEPQPQHF
TRBJ2-2 | 14 | NA | TRBV2 | NA | TGTGCCAGCAGGGGAAATCGGGGCGCCGGGGAGCTGTTTTTT | CASRGNRGAGELFF
TRBJ2-7 | 13 | NA | TRBV6-1 | NA | TGTGCCAGCAGGCCGCAGGCAGTTGACGAGCAGTACTTC | CASRPQAVDEQYF
TRBJ1-2 | 14 | few | TRBV21-1 | NA | TGTGCCAGCAGCCATTGGCCAGGGTTCTATGGCTACACCTTC | CASSHWPGFYGYTF
TRBJ2-3 | 16 | NA | TRBV15 | TRBD2 | TGTGCCACCAGCAGAGGAAGTAGCGGGAGTACAGATACGCAGTATTTT | CATSRGSSGSTDTQYF
TRBJ2-7 | 14 | few | TRBV5-6 | NA | TGTGCCAGCAGCTTGGTTTTCCGTCCGGGGGAGCAGTACTTC | CASSLVFRPGEQYF
TRBJ1-1 | 15 | NA | TRBV18 | TRBD1 | TGTGCCAGCTTACCCCAGGGGGCCGTGAACACTGAAGCTTTCTTT | CASLPQGAVNTEAFF
TRBJ2-7 | 12 | NA | TRBV7-8 | NA | TGTGCCAGCAGCTTACCACCCTCCGAGCAGTACTTC | CASSLPPSEQYF
TRBJ1-6 | 14 | NA | TRBV6-5 | NA | TGTGCCAGCAGTACACAGCGGGGGGGGACACCCCTCCACTTT | CASSTQRGGTPLHF
TRBJ2-7 | 12 | once | TRBV28 | NA | TGTGCCAGCAGATACAGGGAATCCGAGCAGTACTTC | CASRYRESEQYF
TRBJ1-2 | 15 | NA | TRBV28 | NA | TGTGCCAGCAGCTACGCTGGACAACTCTTCTATGGCTACACCTTC | CASSYAGQLFYGYTF
TRBJ2-1 | 14 | NA | TRBV30 | TRBD2 | TGTGCCTGGAGGGGACTAGCGGAGGGGAATGAGCAGTTCTTC | CAWRGLAEGNEQFF
TRBJ2-7 | 14 | NA | TRBV7-2 | NA | TGTGCCAGCAGCTTAATGAAGGGAGGTTACGAGCAGTACTTC | CASSLMKGGYEQYF
TRBJ2-2 | 16 | NA | TRBV5-1 | NA | TGCGCCAGCAGCTTGGGTGGCTTGGGGAACACCGGGGAGCTGTTTTTT | CASSLGGLGNTGELFF
TRBJ2-7 | 15 | NA | TRBV5-1 | TRBD2 | TGCGCCAGCAGCCGAACTAGCGGGAGGCCCTACGAGCAGTACTTC | CASSRTSGRPYEQYF
TRBJ2-1 | 13 | NA | TRBV15 | NA | TGTGCCACCAGCCTCAGGCTTACGGGGGAGCAGTTCTTC | CATSLRLTGEQFF